The clone carrying this T cell receptor beta chain has a count of ten or more. Germline V gene data show CDR1 as MDHEN and CDR2 as SYDVKM. Germline trimming cut 8 bases from V and 5 bases from J; bases unmatched to any gene: 8. This CDR3 region has 15 residues. The data originate from a study of T cells in Graves' hyperthyroidism and ophthalmopathy. The TCR beta CDR3 regions underwent amplification using RNA transcripts as the source. RT-PCR in the first round (using the HTBI primer set) targeted the TCR CDR3. TCRdb called the multiplex PCR reads again in MiXCR, with one record for every CDR3 protein. The top ten hold around 65% of the sample, which has roughly 250,000 distinct CDR3 sequences, about 20% seen once. About 10 ml of fresh peripheral blood supplied the PBMCs.

This rearrangement joins TRBV28 to TRBJ2-5, with 13 bases aligning to TRBD2. This clonotype was sampled from a young man with Graves' ophthalmopathy. Sequencing was carried out using blood. The CDR3 DNA is TGTGCCAGCCGCCGACTAGCGGGAGGAGGGGAGACCCAGTACTTC. It is translated as CASRRLAGGGETQYF.